These T cell receptor beta chains were read from a single sample in a study of identical twins. One entry per CDR3 protein results from TCRdb running MiXCR on the 5' RACE reads. The sample has roughly 230,000 distinct CDR3 sequences, about 9% seen once. These data also formed part of another study, on yellow fever vaccine responses in identical twins.

The specimen sequenced was CD8+ T cells sorted from blood. The origin of the receptors is a woman in her late teens or twenties in good health. Each CDR3 is given with its conserved first and last residue. D genes are given only for firm matches. Not all rows give a size; the values are once, few, many and, for expanded clones, a class.

D	V	size	J	CDR3	DNA
TRBD1	TRBV29-1	many	TRBJ1-1	CSAPGGVSEAFF	TGCAGCGCTCCAGGGGGCGTATCTGAAGCTTTCTTT
TRBD2	TRBV6-4	many	TRBJ2-2	CASSDVGGTNTGELFF	TGTGCCAGCAGTGACGTCGGGGGGACGAACACCGGGGAGCTGTTTTTT
-	TRBV2	many	TRBJ2-7	CASDPAVGPPSYEQYF	TGTGCCAGCGACCCGGCCGTGGGCCCCCCCTCCTACGAGCAGTACTTC
-	TRBV11-2	-	TRBJ2-4	CASSPRTVSAKNIQYF	TGTGCCAGCAGCCCTAGAACGGTCTCGGCCAAAAACATTCAGTACTTC
-	TRBV5-1	many	TRBJ2-5	CASSWGAVSQETQYF	TGCGCCAGCAGCTGGGGAGCAGTCTCCCAAGAGACCCAGTACTTC
TRBD1	TRBV5-1	many	TRBJ2-2	CASSASGGDTGELFF	TGCGCCAGCAGCGCCTCAGGGGGCGACACCGGGGAGCTGTTTTTT
-	TRBV4-3	many	TRBJ2-2	CASSQELGSSGELFF	TGCGCCAGCAGCCAAGAACTAGGTTCGAGCGGGGAGCTGTTTTTT
-	TRBV18	few	TRBJ2-7	CASSRGWGLRDYEQYF	TGTGCCAGCTCACGAGGCTGGGGCCTTAGGGACTACGAGCAGTACTTC
-	TRBV12-3/TRBV12-4	few	TRBJ2-1	CASSPGVWDEQFF	TGTGCCAGCAGTCCCGGTGTGTGGGATGAGCAGTTCTTC
-	TRBV5-6	-	TRBJ2-1	CASSLRGYNEQFF	TGTGCCAGCAGCTTACGGGGGTACAATGAGCAGTTCTTC
TRBD2	TRBV7-9	-	TRBJ2-1	CASSQDRTSGSREQFF	TGTGCCAGCAGCCAAGACCGGACTAGCGGGAGTCGTGAGCAGTTCTTC
-	TRBV15	-	TRBJ2-3	CATSRFSGEPDTQYF	TGTGCCACCAGCAGGTTTTCAGGGGAGCCAGATACGCAGTATTTT
-	TRBV7-8	many	TRBJ2-3	CASSLGYSSTDTQYF	TGTGCCAGCAGCCTCGGATACTCTAGCACAGATACGCAGTATTTT
TRBD1	TRBV3-1	-	TRBJ2-7	CASSLRGLENEQYF	TGTGCCAGCAGCCTGAGGGGGCTCGAGAACGAGCAGTACTTC
-	TRBV15	few	TRBJ2-5	CATSRGNSQETQYF	TGTGCCACCAGCAGGGGGAACTCCCAAGAGACCCAGTACTTC
-	TRBV12-3/TRBV12-4	few	TRBJ2-3	CASSLSGEGGADTQYF	TGTGCCAGCAGTTTATCGGGTGAGGGGGGGGCAGATACGCAGTATTTT
-	TRBV29-1	-	TRBJ2-1	CSVEDFLAVNSYNEQFF	-
-	TRBV10-3	-	TRBJ2-7	CAISQPDARYEQYF	TGTGCCATCAGTCAACCGGACGCACGATACGAGCAGTACTTC
-	TRBV2	few	TRBJ2-3	CASTLLAGSTDTQYF	TGTGCCAGCACCCTATTGGCCGGTAGCACAGATACGCAGTATTTT
-	TRBV3-1	-	TRBJ2-7	CASTPGLGPYEQYF	TGTGCCAGCACCCCGGGCCTCGGGCCCTACGAGCAGTACTTC
-	TRBV27	few	TRBJ2-7	CASSHGTAGPYEQYF	TGTGCCAGCAGCCACGGGACGGCCGGTCCCTACGAGCAGTACTTC
TRBD1	TRBV6-1	-	TRBJ1-1	CASSQGQVNTEAFF	TGTGCCAGCAGCCAGGGACAGGTGAACACTGAAGCTTTCTTT
-	TRBV20-1	-	TRBJ2-7	CSATRVGTYEQYF	TGCAGTGCTACCCGGGTGGGAACCTACGAGCAGTACTTC
TRBD1	TRBV12-3/TRBV12-4	many	TRBJ2-3	CASSFRPGTEWDTQYF	TGTGCCAGCAGTTTCCGGCCCGGGACAGAATGGGATACGCAGTATTTT
-	TRBV7-9	few	TRBJ1-2	CASSLDQGYTF	TGTGCCAGCAGCTTAGATCAAGGCTACACCTTC
-	TRBV28	-	TRBJ2-3	CASSRTLSPADTQYF	TGTGCCAGCTCCAGGACCCTATCCCCCGCAGATACGCAGTATTTT
-	TRBV5-1	-	TRBJ1-4	CASSLVSVDEKLFF	TGCGCCAGCAGCTTGGTGTCAGTGGATGAAAAACTGTTTTTT
-	TRBV21-1	few	TRBJ2-5	CASSRRGKTQYF	TGTGCCAGCAGCCGTCGGGGGAAGACCCAGTACTTC
-	TRBV27	few	TRBJ2-5	CASSLWAGVETQYF	TGTGCCAGCAGTTTATGGGCCGGGGTCGAGACCCAGTACTTC
-	TRBV4-3	few	TRBJ2-7	CASSQDPASRGAYEQYF	TGCGCCAGCAGCCAAGATCCAGCCTCCCGAGGGGCTTACGAGCAGTACTTC
TRBD1	TRBV7-2	few	TRBJ1-2	CASSFPDRELYGYTF	TGTGCCAGCAGCTTTCCAGACAGGGAGTTATATGGCTACACCTTC
TRBD1	TRBV28	-	TRBJ2-5	CASSRPDRAQETQYF	TGTGCCAGCAGTCGGCCGGACAGGGCCCAAGAGACCCAGTACTTC
-	TRBV6-5	few	TRBJ2-1	CASSYYQTLGSYNEQFF	TGTGCCAGCAGTTACTACCAAACCTTGGGCAGCTACAATGAGCAGTTCTTC
TRBD2	TRBV11-2	few	TRBJ2-1	CASSVRFEVAGSYYNEQFF	TGTGCCAGCAGCGTAAGATTTGAGGTAGCGGGCTCCTACTACAATGAGCAGTTCTTC
-	TRBV7-9	many	TRBJ2-1	CASGRNEQFF	TGTGCCAGCGGGAGGAATGAGCAGTTCTTC
TRBD1	TRBV6-1	many	TRBJ2-7	CASTTTGSSYEQYF	TGTGCCAGCACCACGACAGGGAGCTCCTACGAGCAGTACTTC
-	TRBV7-9	few	TRBJ2-7	CASTPGTIWQYF	TGTGCCAGCACCCCGGGGACGATTTGGCAGTACTTC
TRBD2	TRBV7-2	many	TRBJ2-1	CASSLNSGESYNEQFF	TGTGCCAGCAGCCTGAATAGCGGGGAGTCCTACAATGAGCAGTTCTTC
TRBD2	TRBV27	few	TRBJ2-7	CASSYLGEGQYEQYF	TGTGCCAGCAGTTACCTCGGGGAGGGCCAGTACGAGCAGTACTTC
-	TRBV5-1	few	TRBJ2-5	CASSLGRLREETQYF	TGCGCCAGCAGCTTGGGGCGACTCCGGGAGGAGACCCAGTACTTC
TRBD2	TRBV4-1	few	TRBJ2-7	CASSQERGSGYEQYF	TGCGCCAGCAGCCAAGAACGCGGGAGTGGTTACGAGCAGTACTTC
-	TRBV5-1	-	TRBJ2-5	CASSLVQGLVPKETQYF	TGCGCCAGCAGCTTGGTCCAGGGGCTTGTCCCTAAAGAGACCCAGTACTTC
-	TRBV12-3/TRBV12-4	many	TRBJ1-6	CASSSQGYNSPLHF	TGTGCCAGCAGTTCTCAGGGGTATAATTCACCCCTCCACTTT
TRBD2	TRBV7-8	-	TRBJ2-3	CASSPQRGSTDTQYF	TGTGCCAGCAGCCCTCAGCGGGGGAGCACAGATACGCAGTATTTT
-	TRBV11-3	-	TRBJ2-6	CASSLLGGGPKANVLTF	TGTGCCAGCAGCTTACTTGGGGGGGGGCCGAAGGCCAACGTCCTGACTTTC
-	TRBV7-9	many	TRBJ2-7	CASSSGAYEQYF	TGTGCCAGCAGCTCTGGGGCCTACGAGCAGTACTTC
TRBD2	TRBV20-1	-	TRBJ2-7	CSANRAGAIYEQYF	TGCAGTGCCAACCGGGCGGGAGCGATCTACGAGCAGTACTTC
-	TRBV6-5	-	TRBJ2-7	CASSYSTGLLREQYF	TGTGCCAGCAGTTACTCGACGGGGCTGCTGCGCGAGCAGTACTTC
-	TRBV7-8	-	TRBJ2-5	CASSLGVIQETQYF	TGTGCCAGCAGCTTAGGGGTAATCCAAGAGACCCAGTACTTC
TRBD2	TRBV7-4	many	TRBJ2-7	CASSLDPGLAEFYEQYF	TGTGCCAGCAGCTTAGATCCCGGACTAGCGGAGTTCTACGAGCAGTACTTC
TRBD2	TRBV4-1	-	TRBJ2-1	CASSRSTGGGIINEQFF	TGCGCCAGCAGCCGTTCGACTGGCGGGGGGATTATCAATGAGCAGTTCTTC
TRBD1	TRBV28	many	TRBJ2-7	CASSSTGTAYEQYF	TGTGCCAGCAGCTCCACCGGGACAGCTTACGAGCAGTACTTC
-	TRBV24-1	-	TRBJ2-1	CATSPLGNSNEQFF	TGTGCCACCAGTCCACTAGGCAATTCGAATGAGCAGTTCTTC
-	TRBV7-9	many	TRBJ2-7	CASSSQGEVGYEQYF	TGTGCCAGCAGCTCCCAAGGGGAGGTCGGCTACGAGCAGTACTTC
-	TRBV7-2	-	TRBJ2-7	CASSDLDSHSLYEQYF	TGTGCCAGCAGCGATTTGGACTCCCACTCCCTCTACGAGCAGTACTTC
-	TRBV27	few	TRBJ2-1	CASSLMGGYYNEQFF	TGTGCCAGCAGTTTGATGGGGGGCTATTACAATGAGCAGTTCTTC
-	TRBV29-1	many	TRBJ2-7	CSVEGLQTYEQYF	TGCAGCGTTGAAGGACTGCAGACCTACGAGCAGTACTTC
TRBD1	TRBV5-6	few	TRBJ2-3	CATRQGLMDTQYF	TGTGCCACCAGACAGGGCCTCATGGATACGCAGTATTTT
TRBD1	TRBV7-9	few	TRBJ1-1	CASTLSDRDTTEAFF	TGTGCCAGCACCTTGTCGGACAGGGATACCACTGAAGCTTTCTTT
TRBD2	TRBV5-5	many	TRBJ2-7	CSAGSGVEQYF	TGCTCAGCGGGATCAGGCGTCGAGCAGTACTTC